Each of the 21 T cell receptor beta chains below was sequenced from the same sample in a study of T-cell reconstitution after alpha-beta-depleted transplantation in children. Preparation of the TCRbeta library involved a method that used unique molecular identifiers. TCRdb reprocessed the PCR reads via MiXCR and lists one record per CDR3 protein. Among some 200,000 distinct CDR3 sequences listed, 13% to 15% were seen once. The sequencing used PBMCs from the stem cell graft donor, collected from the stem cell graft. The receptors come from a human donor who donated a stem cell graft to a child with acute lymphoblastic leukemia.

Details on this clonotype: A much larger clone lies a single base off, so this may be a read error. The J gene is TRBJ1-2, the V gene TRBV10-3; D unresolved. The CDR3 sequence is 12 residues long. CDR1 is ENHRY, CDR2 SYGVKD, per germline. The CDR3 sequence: CTISQVDYGYTF. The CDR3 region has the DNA TGTACCATCAGTCAGGTGGACTATGGCTACACCTTC.

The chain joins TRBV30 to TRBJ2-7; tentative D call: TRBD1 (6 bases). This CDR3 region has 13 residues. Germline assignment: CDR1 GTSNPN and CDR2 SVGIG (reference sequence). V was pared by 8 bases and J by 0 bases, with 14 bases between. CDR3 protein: CAARDTDSYEQYF. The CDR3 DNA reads TGTGCCGCCCGGGACACCGACTCCTACGAGCAGTACTTC. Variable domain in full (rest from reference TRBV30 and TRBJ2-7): SQTIHQWPATLVQPVGSPLSLECTVEGTSNPNLYWYRQAAGRGLQLLFYSVGIGQISSEVPQNLSASRPQDRQFILSSKKLLLSDSGFYLCAARDTDSYEQYFGPGTRLTVT.

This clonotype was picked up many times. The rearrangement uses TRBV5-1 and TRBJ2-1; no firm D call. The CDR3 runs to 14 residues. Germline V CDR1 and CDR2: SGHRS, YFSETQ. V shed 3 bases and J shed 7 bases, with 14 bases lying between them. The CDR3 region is CASSSTGSRNEQFF. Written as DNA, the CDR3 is TGCGCCAGCAGCTCAACGGGTTCGAGGAATGAGCAGTTCTTC.

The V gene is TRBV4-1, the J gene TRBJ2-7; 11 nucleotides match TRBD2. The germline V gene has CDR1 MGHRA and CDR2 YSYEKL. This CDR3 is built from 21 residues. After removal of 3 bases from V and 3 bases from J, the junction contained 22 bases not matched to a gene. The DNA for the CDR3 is TGCGCCAGCAGCCAGCAAACCTTAAGGACCCTGGGGACTAGCGGTTACTACGAGCAGTACTTC. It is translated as CASSQQTLRTLGTSGYYEQYF.

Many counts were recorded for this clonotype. Written as DNA, the CDR3 is TGTGCCAGCAGCCAAATAGGGACCCAGTACTTC. Protein: CASSQIGTQYF. The gene calls are TRBV3-1 and TRBJ2-5, with unresolved D. The V gene lost 2 bases and the J gene lost 7 bases, with 5 bases spanning the gap. Germline values: CDR1 LGHDT, CDR2 YNNKEL (reference sequence). The CDR3 consists of 11 residues.

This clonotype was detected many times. CDR3 DNA: TGTGCCATCAGTGCGGGACCTGGGGAGCGGGAGGCCGGGGAGACCCAGTACTTC. Its protein product is CAISAGPGEREAGETQYF. The V gene is TRBV10-3, the J gene TRBJ2-5; 9 bases match TRBD2. This CDR3 has 18 residues. Per germline, CDR1 ENHRY and CDR2 SYGVKD. The trim removed 4 bases at V and 5 bases at J, leaving 17 bases unmatched.

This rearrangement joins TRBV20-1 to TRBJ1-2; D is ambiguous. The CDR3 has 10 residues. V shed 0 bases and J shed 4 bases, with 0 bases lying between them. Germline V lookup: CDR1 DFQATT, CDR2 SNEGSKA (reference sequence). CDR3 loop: CSARDYGYTF. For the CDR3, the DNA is TGCAGTGCTAGAGACTATGGCTACACCTTC.

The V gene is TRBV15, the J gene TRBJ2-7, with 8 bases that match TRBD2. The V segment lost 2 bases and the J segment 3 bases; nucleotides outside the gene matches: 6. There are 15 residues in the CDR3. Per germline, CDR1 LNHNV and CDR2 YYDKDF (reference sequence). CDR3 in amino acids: CATSRPSRGVYEQYF. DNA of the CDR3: TGTGCCACCAGCAGACCTTCGCGGGGGGTCTACGAGCAGTACTTC.

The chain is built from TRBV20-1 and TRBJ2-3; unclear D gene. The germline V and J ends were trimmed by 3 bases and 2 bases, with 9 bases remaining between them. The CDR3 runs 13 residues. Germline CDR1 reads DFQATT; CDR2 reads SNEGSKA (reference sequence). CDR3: CSASAGSTDTQYF. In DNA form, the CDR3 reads TGCAGTGCTAGTGCCGGGTCCACAGATACGCAGTATTTT.

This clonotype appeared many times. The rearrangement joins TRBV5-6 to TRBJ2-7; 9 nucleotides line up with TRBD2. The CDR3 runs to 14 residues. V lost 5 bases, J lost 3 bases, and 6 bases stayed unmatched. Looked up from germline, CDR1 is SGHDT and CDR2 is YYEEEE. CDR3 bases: TGTGCCAGCAGTGTAGCGGGAGTGGTCTACGAGCAGTACTTC. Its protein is CASSVAGVVYEQYF.

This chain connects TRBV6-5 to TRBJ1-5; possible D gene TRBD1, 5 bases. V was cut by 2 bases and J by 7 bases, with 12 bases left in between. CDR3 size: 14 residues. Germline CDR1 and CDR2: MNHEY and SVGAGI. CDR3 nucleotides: TGTGCCAGCAGTTACCGACCGGGGGGACAGCCCCAGCATTTT. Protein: CASSYRPGGQPQHF.

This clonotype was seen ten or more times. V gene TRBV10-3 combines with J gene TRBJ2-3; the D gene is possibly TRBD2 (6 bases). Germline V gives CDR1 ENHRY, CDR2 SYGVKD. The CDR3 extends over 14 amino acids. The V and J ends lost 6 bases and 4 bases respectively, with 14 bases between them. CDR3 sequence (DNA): TGTGCCATCAGCCGGGACTCCAACGCAGATACGCAGTATTTT. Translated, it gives CAISRDSNADTQYF.

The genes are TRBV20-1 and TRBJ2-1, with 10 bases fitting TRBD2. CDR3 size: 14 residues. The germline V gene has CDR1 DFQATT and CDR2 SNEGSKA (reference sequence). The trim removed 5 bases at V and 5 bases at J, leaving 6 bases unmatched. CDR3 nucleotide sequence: TGCAGTGCTTCCGGACTAGCGGAGAACAATGAGCAGTTCTTC. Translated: CSASGLAENNEQFF.

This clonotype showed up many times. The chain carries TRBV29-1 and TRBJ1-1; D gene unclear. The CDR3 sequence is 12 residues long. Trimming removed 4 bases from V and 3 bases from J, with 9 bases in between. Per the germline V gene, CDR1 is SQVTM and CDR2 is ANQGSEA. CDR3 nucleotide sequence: TGCAGCGTTGTACGGCAGTACACTGAAGCTTTCTTT. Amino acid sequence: CSVVRQYTEAFF.

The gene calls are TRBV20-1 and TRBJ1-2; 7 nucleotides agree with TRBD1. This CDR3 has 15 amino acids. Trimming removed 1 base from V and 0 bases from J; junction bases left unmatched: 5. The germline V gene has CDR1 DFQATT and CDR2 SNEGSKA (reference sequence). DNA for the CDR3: TGCAGTGCTAGAGGGAACAGGGGAGCTAACTATGGCTACACCTTC. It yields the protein CSARGNRGANYGYTF.

CDR3 in amino acids: CASSPDSVNTGELFF. The CDR3 nucleotides read TGTGCCAGCAGCCCAGATTCGGTGAACACCGGGGAGCTGTTTTTT. The chain recombines TRBV12-3 or TRBV12-4 with TRBJ2-2, with no clear D. Trimming pared 6 bases from V and 1 base from J, leaving 12 bases between. This CDR3 spans 15 amino acids.

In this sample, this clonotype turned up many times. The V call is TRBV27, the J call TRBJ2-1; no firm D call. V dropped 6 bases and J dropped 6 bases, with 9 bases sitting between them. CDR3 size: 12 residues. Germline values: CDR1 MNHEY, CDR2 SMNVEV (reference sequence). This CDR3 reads CASRPVGNEQFF. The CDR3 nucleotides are TGTGCCAGCAGGCCGGTTGGCAATGAGCAGTTCTTC.

This CDR3 is CASSEEGRPWWLFF. In DNA form, the CDR3 reads TGTGCCAGCAGTGAAGAAGGGAGGCCGTGGTGGCTGTTTTTT. This chain uses TRBV2 with TRBJ1-4; D remains ambiguous. V was shortened by 1 base and J by 14 bases, with 17 bases between the two germline ends. Per germline, CDR1 SNHLY and CDR2 FYNNEI. CDR3 length: 14 amino acids.

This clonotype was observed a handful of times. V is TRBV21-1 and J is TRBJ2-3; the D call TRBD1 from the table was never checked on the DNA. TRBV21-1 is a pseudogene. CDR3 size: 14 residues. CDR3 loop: CASRGTGGTDTQYF. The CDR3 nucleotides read TGTGCCAGCAGAGGGACAGGGGGAACAGATACGCAGTATTTT.

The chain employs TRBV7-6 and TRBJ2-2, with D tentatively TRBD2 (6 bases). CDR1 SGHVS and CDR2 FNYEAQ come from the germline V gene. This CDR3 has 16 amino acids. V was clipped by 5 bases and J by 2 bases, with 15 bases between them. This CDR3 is CASSHVGGSNTGELFF. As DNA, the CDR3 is TGTGCCAGCAGCCACGTTGGAGGGAGTAACACCGGGGAGCTGTTTTTT.

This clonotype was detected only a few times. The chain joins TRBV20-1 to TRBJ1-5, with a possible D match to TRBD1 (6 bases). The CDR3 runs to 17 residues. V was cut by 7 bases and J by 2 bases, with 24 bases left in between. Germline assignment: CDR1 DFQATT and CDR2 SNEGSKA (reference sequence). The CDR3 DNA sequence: TGCAGTGTCTCAGTCGGGGGCCCGGGGGTTGGCAATCAGCCCCAGCATTTT. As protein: CSVSVGGPGVGNQPQHF.